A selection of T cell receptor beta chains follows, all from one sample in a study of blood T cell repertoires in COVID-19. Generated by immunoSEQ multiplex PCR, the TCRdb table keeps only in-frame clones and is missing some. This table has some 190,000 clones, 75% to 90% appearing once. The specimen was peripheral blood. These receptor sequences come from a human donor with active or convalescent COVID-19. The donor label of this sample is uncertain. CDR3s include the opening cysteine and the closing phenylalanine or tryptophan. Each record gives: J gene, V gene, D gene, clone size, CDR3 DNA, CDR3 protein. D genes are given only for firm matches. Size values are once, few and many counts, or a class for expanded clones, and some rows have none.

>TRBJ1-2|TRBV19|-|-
TGTGCCAGTAGTCCCGGGGTCCCAGTCGGTGGCTACACCTTC
CASSPGVPVGGYTF
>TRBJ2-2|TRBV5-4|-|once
TGTGCCAGCAGCCCGGGTAGCGGAACCGGGGAGCTGTTTTTT
CASSPGSGTGELFF
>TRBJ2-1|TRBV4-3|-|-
TGCGCCAGCAGCCAAGATCCGACCAGGAAAAGCTCCTACAATGAGCAGTTCTTC
CASSQDPTRKSSYNEQFF
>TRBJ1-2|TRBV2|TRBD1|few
TGTGCCAGCACCGATGGGACAGACGACTATGGCTACACCTTC
CASTDGTDDYGYTF
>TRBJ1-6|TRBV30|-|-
TGTGCCTGGAGTACCGGACAGTATAATTCACCCCTCCACTTT
CAWSTGQYNSPLHF
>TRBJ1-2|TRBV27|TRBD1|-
TGTGCCAGCAGTAACAGGGACAGGGGAGAGGGTGGCTACACCTTC
CASSNRDRGEGGYTF
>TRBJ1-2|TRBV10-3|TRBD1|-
TGTGCCATTCCCGGAGAAAGGGACAGGGTGGGAGGCTACACCTTC
CAIPGERDRVGGYTF
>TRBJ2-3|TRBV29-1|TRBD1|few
TGCAGCGTTGAAAAGGGCAGGGGGACAGATACGCAGTATTTT
CSVEKGRGTDTQYF
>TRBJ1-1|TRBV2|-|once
TGTGCCAGCCGTTACAGGTTGGGGACTGAAGCTTTCTTT
CASRYRLGTEAFF
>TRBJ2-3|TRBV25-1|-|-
TGTGCCAGCAGTGTGGGGGAGGCTCCAGATACGCAGTATTTT
CASSVGEAPDTQYF
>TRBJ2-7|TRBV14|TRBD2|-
TGTGCCAGCAGCCACTCGGGAGGGACGGGGAGCTCCTACGAGCAGTACTTC
CASSHSGGTGSSYEQYF
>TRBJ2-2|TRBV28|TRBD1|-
TGTGCCAGCAGTGACAGGGGGCGATTGACCGGGGAGCTGTTTTTT
CASSDRGRLTGELFF
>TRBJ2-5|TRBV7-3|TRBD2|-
TGTGCCAGCAGCTTTTGGGGTGGGAGGGCCGGTGAGACCCAGTACTTC
CASSFWGGRAGETQYF
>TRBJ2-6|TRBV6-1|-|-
TGTGCCAGCAGTGAACCTGGGCCATTCTCTGGGGCCAACGTCCTGACTTTC
CASSEPGPFSGANVLTF
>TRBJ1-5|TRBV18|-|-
TGTGCCAGCTCACCAGGGGCGGGCAATCAGCCCCAGCATTTT
CASSPGAGNQPQHF
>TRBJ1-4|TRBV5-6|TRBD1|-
TGTGCCAGCAGTCAGACAGGGGCCACAACTAATGAAAAACTGTTTTTT
CASSQTGATTNEKLFF